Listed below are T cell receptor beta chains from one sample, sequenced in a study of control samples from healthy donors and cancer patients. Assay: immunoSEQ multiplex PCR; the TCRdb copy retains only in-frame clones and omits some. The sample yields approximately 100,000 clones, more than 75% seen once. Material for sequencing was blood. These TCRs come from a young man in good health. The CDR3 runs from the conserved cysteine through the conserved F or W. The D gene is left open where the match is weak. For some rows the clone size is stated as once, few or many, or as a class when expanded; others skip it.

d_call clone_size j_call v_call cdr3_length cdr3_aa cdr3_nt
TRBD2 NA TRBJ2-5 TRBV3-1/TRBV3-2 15 CASSPLRGGAGTQYF TGTGCCAGCAGCCCCTTACGGGGGGGGGCGGGGACCCAGTACTTC
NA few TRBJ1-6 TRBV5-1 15 CASSLSQGRDSPLHF TGCGCCAGCAGCTTAAGCCAGGGGAGGGATTCACCCCTCCACTTT
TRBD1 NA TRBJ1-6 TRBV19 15 CASSPGQVPNSPLHF TGTGCCAGTAGTCCCGGACAGGTCCCGAATTCACCCCTCCACTTT
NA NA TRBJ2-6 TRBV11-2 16 CASSFGQPSGANVLTF TGTGCCAGCAGCTTCGGACAGCCCTCTGGGGCCAACGTCCTGACTTTC
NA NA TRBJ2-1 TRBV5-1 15 CASNSGGSSYNEQFF TGCGCCAGCAACAGTGGTGGATCCTCCTACAATGAGCAGTTCTTC
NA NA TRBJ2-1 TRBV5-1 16 CASTRGGSSSYNEQFF TGCGCCAGCACAAGGGGGGGGTCCAGCTCCTACAATGAGCAGTTCTTC
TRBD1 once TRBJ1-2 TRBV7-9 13 CASSLQGNYGYTF TGTGCCAGCAGTCTACAGGGGAACTATGGCTACACCTTC
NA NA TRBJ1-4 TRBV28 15 CASRPRTDLNEKLFF TGTGCCAGCAGACCCCGGACAGATTTGAATGAAAAACTGTTTTTT
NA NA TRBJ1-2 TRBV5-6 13 CASSLDRNYGYTF TGTGCCAGCAGCTTAGACAGAAACTATGGCTACACCTTC
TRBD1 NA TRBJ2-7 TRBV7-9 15 CASSFVGTGNREQYF TGTGCCAGCAGCTTTGTGGGGACAGGTAATCGGGAGCAGTACTTC
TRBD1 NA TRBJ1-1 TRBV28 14 CASEGTGWKIEAFF TGTGCCAGCGAAGGGACAGGGTGGAAGATTGAAGCTTTCTTT
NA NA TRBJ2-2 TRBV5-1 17 CASSLTPETAGTGELFF TGCGCCAGCAGCCTTACCCCAGAGACAGCGGGCACCGGGGAGCTGTTTTTT
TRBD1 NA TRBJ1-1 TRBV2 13 CASGRQGGTEAFF TGTGCCAGCGGAAGACAGGGAGGCACTGAAGCTTTCTTT
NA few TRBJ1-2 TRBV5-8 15 CASSPSGRFNYGYTF TGTGCCAGCAGCCCAAGCGGACGGTTTAACTATGGCTACACCTTC
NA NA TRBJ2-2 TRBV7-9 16 CASSLGLSGNTGELFF TGTGCCAGCAGCTTAGGTCTTTCAGGGAACACCGGGGAGCTGTTTTTT
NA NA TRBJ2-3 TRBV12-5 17 CASGLPILATSTDTQYF TGTGCTAGTGGTTTGCCCATACTAGCTACTAGCACAGATACGCAGTATTTT
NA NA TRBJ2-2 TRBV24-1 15 CATSDVTGNTGELFF TGTGCCACCAGTGATGTGACAGGGAACACCGGGGAGCTGTTTTTT
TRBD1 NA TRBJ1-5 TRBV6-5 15 CASSATGGRNQPQHF TGTGCCAGCAGCGCAACAGGGGGACGAAATCAGCCCCAGCATTTT
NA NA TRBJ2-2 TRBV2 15 CASTAAVTNTGELFF TGTGCCAGCACGGCGGCAGTTACGAACACCGGGGAGCTGTTTTTT
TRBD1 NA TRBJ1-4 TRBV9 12 CASSPGQEKLFF TGTGCCAGCAGCCCGGGACAGGAAAAACTGTTTTTT
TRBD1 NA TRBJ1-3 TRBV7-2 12 CASRTGMNTIYF TGTGCCAGCAGGACAGGGATGAACACCATATATTTT
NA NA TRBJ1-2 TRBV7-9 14 CASSLEVRDYGYTF TGTGCCAGCAGCTTAGAGGTCAGGGACTATGGCTACACCTTC
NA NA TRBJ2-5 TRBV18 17 CASSPGPPSLSKETQYF TGTGCCAGCTCACCGGGACCCCCAAGCCTATCGAAAGAGACCCAGTACTTC
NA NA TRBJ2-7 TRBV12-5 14 CASGFTGIAYEQYF TGTGCTAGTGGTTTTACGGGTATTGCCTACGAGCAGTACTTC
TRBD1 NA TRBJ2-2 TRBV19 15 CASSGRNRGGGELFF TGTGCCAGTAGTGGCAGGAACAGGGGCGGCGGGGAGCTGTTTTTT
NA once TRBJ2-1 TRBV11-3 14 CASSLENRGREQFF TGTGCCAGCAGCTTAGAAAACAGAGGGCGTGAGCAGTTCTTC
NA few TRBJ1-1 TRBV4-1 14 CASSQERLNTEAFF TGCGCCAGCAGCCAAGAACGGTTAAACACTGAAGCTTTCTTT
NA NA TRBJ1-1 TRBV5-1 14 CASSWNRPNTEAFF TGCGCCAGCAGCTGGAACAGGCCTAACACTGAAGCTTTCTTT
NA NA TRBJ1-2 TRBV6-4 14 CASSDSGTNYGYTF TGTGCCAGCAGTGACTCGGGCACAAACTATGGCTACACCTTC
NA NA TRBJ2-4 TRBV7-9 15 CASSLGDTGKNIQYF TGTGCCAGCAGCTTAGGAGACACAGGGAAAAACATTCAGTACTTC
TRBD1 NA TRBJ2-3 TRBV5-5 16 CASSLPRQGGTDTQYF TGTGCCAGCAGCTTACCGAGACAGGGGGGCACAGATACGCAGTATTTT